This TCR beta chain was identified in a study of cytomegalovirus exposure and HLA in healthy donors. This clone appeared once. PCR used 60 Vbeta primers and 13 Jbeta primers. In the study's own analysis: The authors later counted 65 million to 80 million unique TCR beta chains, 9 million to 12 million of them shared. Here immunoSEQ multiplex PCR was the method, and the copy in TCRdb shows in-frame clones only, minus some. V, J and clone size are taken as reported in that table, and D and trimming were inferred from the DNA itself. The sample lists about 140,000 clones, roughly 78% occurring once. The TCR sequence derives from a man aged 40-50 years in good health and CMV-seropositive. Sequencing used PBMCs.

CDR3 DNA: TGTGCCAGCATAGCGGGTCCACGCCAAGAGACCCAGTACTTC. Translation: CASIAGPRQETQYF. This rearrangement joins TRBV2 to TRBJ2-5, with 7 bases lining up with TRBD2. This CDR3 is built from 14 residues. Germline lookup yields CDR1 SNHLY and CDR2 FYNNEI. V gave up 7 bases and J gave up 1 base; unmatched junction bases: 6.